The 26 T cell receptor beta chains listed next were all sequenced from one sample in a study of blood T cell repertoires in COVID-19. Clones were sequenced by immunoSEQ multiplex PCR, and TCRdb holds only the in-frame ones, with some missing. The table shows about 330,000 clones, with 83% occurring only once. The sequenced sample consisted of peripheral blood. Receptors were obtained from a woman in her forties or fifties with acute or convalescent COVID-19.

The chain combines TRBV7-2 with TRBJ1-4, with D possibly TRBD1 on 5 matching bases. This CDR3 has 14 residues. Looked up from germline, CDR1 is SGHTA and CDR2 is FQGNSA. Deletions cut 2 bases from V and 7 bases from J, with 11 bases between. Here the CDR3 DNA reads TGTGCCAGCAGCTTACAGGGAGGAACTGAAAAACTGTTTTTT. Translation gives CASSLQGGTEKLFF.

The count of this clone is one. DNA of the CDR3: TGTGCCAGCATCCCTGGACTAGCGGGGGCCGCACAAGAGACCCAGTACTTC. Translation gives CASIPGLAGAAQETQYF. The chain joins TRBV3-1 (or the pseudogene TRBV3-2) to TRBJ2-5; 13 positions match TRBD2. CDR1 is LGHDT and CDR2 is YNNKEL in the germline V gene (reference sequence). V shed 7 bases and J 2 bases; nucleotides not matched to a gene: 10. The CDR3 totals 17 residues.

Written as DNA, the CDR3 is TGTGCCAGCACCGTAACACCGGGACTACTAAATTTAGATACGCAGTATTTT. It is translated as CASTVTPGLLNLDTQYF. The chain has TRBV11-2 and TRBJ2-3; TRBD2 matches at 7 bases. The CDR3 sequence is 17 residues long. Germline V gene sequence: CDR1 SGHAT, CDR2 FQNNGV. With 7 bases clipped from V and 5 bases from J, the junction kept 18 bases outside the gene matches.

CDR3 coding DNA: TGTGCCAGCACAGGCCCTCGGAGCGGGGGGCCCTACGAGCAGTACGTC. Translation gives CASTGPRSGGPYEQYV. The rearrangement joins TRBV21-1 to TRBJ2-7; the table names TRBD2, a call not compared with the DNA. TRBV21-1 is a listed pseudogene. This CDR3 is built from 16 residues.

The gene calls are TRBV10-1 and TRBJ2-3, with 8 bases fitting TRBD2. Germline-derived CDR1 and CDR2 are WNHNN and SYGVQD (reference sequence). J was trimmed by 6 bases and V by 0 bases; bases with no gene match: 8. The CDR3 totals 16 residues. The CDR3 here is CASSESVAGRKDTQYF. The CDR3, as DNA: TGCGCCAGCAGTGAGTCGGTAGCGGGGAGGAAGGATACGCAGTATTTT.

The V and J genes are TRBV6-5 and TRBJ2-7; 7 nucleotides line up with TRBD1. With 7 bases clipped from V and 0 bases from J, the junction kept 6 bases outside the gene matches. The length of the CDR3 is 14 residues. Germline assignment: CDR1 MNHEY and CDR2 SVGAGI. In DNA form, the CDR3 reads TGTGCCAGCACCCGGACAGGAGGCTCCTACGAGCAGTACTTC. It translates to CASTRTGGSYEQYF.

The J gene is TRBJ2-3, the V gene TRBV5-1; unclear D gene. Trimming stripped 0 bases from V and 4 bases from J, with 12 bases between. CDR1 is SGHRS, CDR2 YFSETQ, per germline. This CDR3 is 15 amino acids long. CDR3 DNA sequence: TGCGCCAGCAGCTTGGCCGGAGTTAACGCAGATACGCAGTATTTT. Translating gives CASSLAGVNADTQYF.

The table lists this clone with a few counts. J is TRBJ2-2 and V is TRBV6-4; 9 bases align to TRBD1. Trimming at V came to 4 bases and at J to 3 bases, leaving 0 bases not matched to a gene. Germline-derived CDR1 and CDR2 are MRHNA and SNTAGT. This CDR3 spans 14 amino acids. CDR3 bases: TGTGCCAGCAGTGGGACAGGGGACACCGGGGAGCTGTTTTTT. It is translated as CASSGTGDTGELFF.

The chain carries TRBV7-3 and TRBJ1-2, with 12 bases lining up with TRBD1. The CDR3 runs 17 residues. V trimming: 5 bases; J trimming: 7 bases; junction bases outside the gene matches: 14. The V gene's germline CDR1 is SGHTA and CDR2 FQGTGA. CDR3 loop: CASSLGPGQGANGGYTF. Written as DNA, the CDR3 is TGTGCCAGCAGCCTCGGGCCGGGACAGGGGGCGAACGGTGGCTACACCTTC.

This clone was observed a handful of times. The V gene is TRBV15, the J gene TRBJ2-5; D is perhaps TRBD1 (6 bases). From germline, CDR1 is LNHNV and CDR2 YYDKDF (reference sequence). V was shortened by 3 bases and J by 1 base, with 12 bases between the two germline ends. The CDR3 runs to 15 residues. CDR3 in amino acids: CATSRPSGAQETQYF. CDR3 sequence (DNA): TGTGCCACCAGCAGGCCCTCAGGGGCCCAAGAGACCCAGTACTTC.

The chain couples TRBV24-1 to TRBJ1-2; 8 positions match TRBD1. In germline, CDR1 is KGHDR, CDR2 SFDVKD. V was pared by 5 bases and J by 2 bases, with 9 bases of the junction left unmatched. This CDR3 has 16 amino acids. The CDR3 DNA follows: TGTGCCACCAGTGCCAAAGGGGGGACAGGCAACTATGGCTACACCTTC. It specifies CATSAKGGTGNYGYTF.

V usage is TRBV25-1 and J usage is TRBJ1-3; no clear D. CDR3 length equals 15 residues. In germline, CDR1 is MGHDK, CDR2 SYGVNS. Between the trimmed V and J ends, which lost 3 bases and 0 bases, there was a span of 9 bases. Written as DNA, the CDR3 is TGTGCCAGCAGTGAGCCTCGGAGCTCTGGAAACACCATATATTTT. Translated: CASSEPRSSGNTIYF.

The genes are TRBV30 and TRBJ1-3; no clear D. Germline CDR1 and CDR2: GTSNPN and SVGIG (reference sequence). The CDR3 covers 13 residues. Trimming took off 0 bases at V and 2 bases at J, with 5 bases between the two ends. CDR3 sequence reads: CAWSVAAGNTIYF. Written as DNA, the CDR3 is TGTGCCTGGAGTGTAGCCGCTGGAAACACCATATATTTT.

The chain has TRBV6-2 or TRBV6-3 and TRBJ2-7; D is unclear. V lost 5 bases to trimming and J lost 1 base, with 12 bases between them. Germline CDR1 reads MNHEY; CDR2 reads SVGEGT. CDR3 length: 14 residues. CDR3 protein: CASSLDSGSYEQYV. CDR3 DNA sequence: TGTGCCAGCAGTCTAGACTCCGGGTCCTACGAGCAGTACGTC.

J is TRBJ1-6 and V is TRBV19; no definite D call. V was shortened by 7 bases and J by 8 bases, with 12 bases between the two germline ends. The CDR3 is made up of 13 amino acids. Germline loops: CDR1 LNHDA, CDR2 SQIVND (reference sequence). This CDR3 reads CASTRAVDSPLHF. The CDR3 nucleotides are TGTGCCAGTACGCGTGCGGTTGATTCACCCCTCCACTTT.

V gene TRBV7-8 combines with J gene TRBJ2-3; 9 nucleotides line up with TRBD1. The CDR3 is made up of 15 amino acids. Germline V gene data show CDR1 as SGHVS and CDR2 as FQNEAQ. With V trimmed by 4 bases and J by 6 bases, 8 bases remained unmatched. For the CDR3, the DNA is TGTGCCAGCAGCTCGGGACAGGGCGCTTTTGATACGCAGTATTTT. Its protein product is CASSSGQGAFDTQYF.

The rearrangement links TRBV2 to TRBJ2-3, with D possibly matching TRBD2 (5 bases). The V end lost 1 base, the J end lost 2 bases, and 13 bases lay between the germline ends. CDR3 length: 16 amino acids. The germline gives CDR1 SNHLY, CDR2 FYNNEI. CDR3 bases: TGTGCCAGCAGTGAAGATCGGAGGTTTTACACAGATACGCAGTATTTT. Translation gives CASSEDRRFYTDTQYF.

This clone has only a few counts. The V call is TRBV24-1, the J call TRBJ2-1; 9 nucleotides agree with TRBD2. CDR1 is KGHDR and CDR2 is SFDVKD in the germline V gene. J gave up 10 bases and V 4 bases, and 7 bases lay outside the gene matches. The CDR3 totals 14 residues. CDR3 loop: CATSDPGTSKEQFF. The CDR3 DNA reads as TGTGCCACCAGTGACCCTGGGACTAGCAAAGAGCAGTTCTTC.

The V and J genes are TRBV7-9 and TRBJ2-3; 14 bases agree with TRBD2. The CDR3 runs 16 residues. CDR1 and CDR2 from the germline V gene are SEHNR and FQNEAQ (reference sequence). V dropped 1 base and J dropped 5; count of bases not matched to a gene: 2. The CDR3 nucleotides read TGTGCCAGCAGCTTAGTGGGGACTAGCGGGGGAGATACGCAGTATTTT. The encoded protein is CASSLVGTSGGDTQYF.

This chain joins TRBV24-1 and TRBJ1-2; 8 bases are a match to TRBD1. The germline gives CDR1 KGHDR, CDR2 SFDVKD. The CDR3 totals 19 residues. Germline trimming cut 2 bases from V and 3 bases from J; bases unmatched to any gene: 16. CDR3 in DNA: TGTGCCACCAGTGATTCGCCTCAGGGGGCCCGAAAAAGAGACTATGGCTACACCTTC. As protein: CATSDSPQGARKRDYGYTF.

The chain links TRBV28 to TRBJ1-6; D ambiguous. Germline CDR1 is MDHEN and CDR2 is SYDVKM. Trimming removed 4 bases at V and 7 bases at J, with 14 bases between. The CDR3 is made up of 15 amino acids. CDR3 amino acids: CASSSSPALNSPLHF. CDR3 in DNA: TGTGCCAGCAGTTCCTCGCCAGCGTTAAATTCACCCCTCCACTTT.

This clone has just a few counts. The V and J genes are TRBV2 and TRBJ2-7, with a tentative D call TRBD2 (5 bases). CDR1 and CDR2 from the germline V gene are SNHLY and FYNNEI. The CDR3 runs 12 residues. V was cut by 6 bases and J by 9 bases, with 15 bases left in between. The CDR3 here is CASRRDQPGQYV. CDR3 in DNA: TGTGCCAGCAGGAGGGATCAACCGGGGCAGTACGTC.

This clone was counted once. The chain joins TRBV18 to TRBJ2-7; the match to TRBD1 covers 8 bases. This CDR3 comprises 13 residues. Germline loops: CDR1 KGHSH, CDR2 LQKENI. The J segment lost 5 bases and the V segment lost 3 bases, leaving 3 bases of the junction unmatched. In nucleotides, the CDR3 is TGTGCCAGCTCACCTCCGGGACAGGACGAGCAGTACTTC. It codes for CASSPPGQDEQYF.

This clone was seen a handful of times. The chain couples TRBV30 to TRBJ1-3; D remains ambiguous. The CDR3 runs to 14 residues. Trimming left V 0 bases short and J 4 bases short, with 10 bases between. Germline V gene lookup returns CDR1 GTSNPN and CDR2 SVGIG (reference sequence). The CDR3 sequence: CAWSVPPRGNTIYF. CDR3 nucleotide sequence: TGTGCCTGGAGTGTACCTCCGAGGGGAAACACCATATATTTT.

The gene calls are TRBV5-1 and TRBJ1-2; tentatively, D is TRBD1 (6 bases). The CDR3 extends over 14 amino acids. CDR1 SGHRS and CDR2 YFSETQ come from the germline V gene. Trimming took 4 bases from V and 2 from J, leaving 12 bases between them. CDR3 sequence reads: CASSQADRNYGYTF. CDR3 sequence (DNA): TGCGCCAGCAGCCAAGCCGACAGGAACTATGGCTACACCTTC.

V usage is TRBV29-1 and J usage is TRBJ2-7, with D possibly matching TRBD2 (6 bases). The germline V and J ends were trimmed by 3 bases and 9 bases, with 12 bases remaining between them. CDR1 is SQVTM and CDR2 is ANQGSEA in the germline V gene. This CDR3 spans 11 amino acids. CDR3 coding DNA: TGCAGCGTTGACCTGGGGGGAGCGCAGTACGTC. Amino acids: CSVDLGGAQYV.